What follows are 23 T cell receptor beta chains derived from one specimen sequenced in a study of T-cell memory formation after mild COVID-19. Each CDR3 protein gets one entry after TCRdb re-called the 5' RACE reads with MiXCR. The table has approximately 260,000 distinct CDR3 sequences, around 15% seen once; the top ten hold 22%. The sequencing sample was made of PBMCs or a T cell subset sorted from them (not recorded which). The origin of the receptors is a man younger than 30 who had mild COVID-19 (a few samples of this study predate the infection). Cell type and time point are not known.

V usage is TRBV5-1 and J usage is TRBJ1-2, with 9 bases fitting TRBD1. The J segment lost 5 bases and the V segment lost 4 bases, leaving 9 bases of the junction unmatched. CDR3 length equals 15 residues. CDR1 is SGHRS and CDR2 is YFSETQ in the germline V gene. CDR3 in amino acids: CASSGTGGVGYGYTF. The CDR3 coding sequence is TGCGCCAGCAGCGGAACAGGGGGCGTAGGTTATGGCTACACCTTC.

There are a few counts of this clonotype. The chain has TRBV7-9 and TRBJ2-7; tentatively, D is TRBD2 (5 bases). Trimming shortened V by 5 bases and J by 2 bases, and 10 bases separated the two germline ends. CDR1 and CDR2 from the germline V gene are SEHNR and FQNEAQ (reference sequence). The CDR3 runs 13 residues. CDR3 amino acids: CASSTPGTYEQYV. The CDR3 DNA is TGTGCCAGCAGCACCCCGGGGACCTACGAGCAGTACGTC.

This chain uses TRBV18 with TRBJ2-7, with 7 bases fitting TRBD1. V shed 3 bases, J shed 4 bases, and the junction held 6 bases outside the gene matches. CDR3 length: 14 residues. Germline V lookup: CDR1 KGHSH, CDR2 LQKENI. This CDR3 reads CASSPTGNLYEQYV. The CDR3 region has the DNA TGTGCCAGCTCACCGACAGGGAATCTTTACGAGCAGTACGTC.

J is TRBJ2-3 and V is TRBV12-3 or TRBV12-4; 14 bases agree with TRBD2. Trimming at V came to 3 bases and at J to 2 bases, leaving 7 bases not matched to a gene. The CDR3 has 18 amino acids. The CDR3 region is CASSFGTSGGISTDTQYF. CDR3 sequence (DNA): TGTGCCAGCAGTTTCGGGACTAGCGGGGGAATCTCCACAGATACGCAGTATTTT.

This clonotype was seen a few times. The chain recombines TRBV7-9 with TRBJ1-2; tentatively, D is TRBD1 (5 bases). The V end was cut by 4 bases, the J end by 9 bases, with 15 bases between. Germline V CDR1 and CDR2: SEHNR, FQNEAQ (reference sequence). The CDR3 covers 13 residues. CDR3 region: CASSSLTAVSYTF. CDR3 coding DNA: TGTGCCAGCAGCTCCTTGACAGCCGTGAGCTACACCTTC.

This clonotype appeared a few times. The rearrangement joins TRBV7-9 to TRBJ2-3, with D possibly being TRBD1 or TRBD2 (5 bases each). V lost 2 bases and J 4 bases, leaving 13 bases between the germline ends. Germline V gene sequence: CDR1 SEHNR, CDR2 FQNEAQ (reference sequence). This CDR3 contains 15 residues. The CDR3 DNA sequence: TGTGCCAGCAGCTTAATGTGGGGGACCCCAGATACGCAGTATTTT. This codes for CASSLMWGTPDTQYF. Together with reference TRBV7-9 and TRBJ2-3, the CDR3 gives the full variable domain: DTGVSQNPRHKITKRGQNVTFRCDPISEHNRLYWYRQTLGQGPEFLTYFQNEAQLEKSRLLSDRFSAERPKGSFSTLEIQRTEQGDSAMYLCASSLMWGTPDTQYFGPGTRLTVL.

This chain links TRBV7-7 with TRBJ2-5, with 7 bases lining up with TRBD1. CDR3 length equals 16 residues. CDR1 is SSHAT and CDR2 is FNYEAQ in the germline V gene (reference sequence). V lost 0 bases, J lost 5 bases, and 9 bases stayed unmatched. The DNA of the CDR3 is TGTGCCAGCAGCTTAGCTCCGACAGGGAAAGGGGAGACCCAGTACTTC. The encoded protein is CASSLAPTGKGETQYF.

The chain couples TRBV30 to TRBJ1-6, with a tentative D call TRBD1 (5 bases). Germline CDR1 is GTSNPN and CDR2 is SVGIG (reference sequence). V lost 4 bases and J 9 bases, leaving 16 bases between the germline ends. The CDR3 has 14 residues. The CDR3 DNA reads TGTGCCTGGAAACTCCCAGGGTCGATTTCACCCCTCCACTTT. Its translation is CAWKLPGSISPLHF.

This clonotype was picked up a small number of times. The J gene is TRBJ2-5, the V gene TRBV7-8; a weak D match, TRBD2 (5 bases). This CDR3 contains 15 residues. Trimming stripped 7 bases from V and 3 bases from J, with 18 bases between. Germline lookup yields CDR1 SGHVS and CDR2 FQNEAQ. CDR3 in amino acids: CASTIRGTREETQYF. For the CDR3, the DNA is TGTGCCAGCACCATCCGGGGTACCCGGGAAGAGACCCAGTACTTC.

A few counts support this clonotype. This sequence joins TRBV5-1 and TRBJ2-2; D unresolved. The germline gives CDR1 SGHRS, CDR2 YFSETQ. V was cut by 2 bases and J by 1 base, with 12 bases left in between. This CDR3 comprises 16 residues. The CDR3: CASSLFRALNTGELFF. The DNA for the CDR3 is TGCGCCAGCAGCTTATTTCGGGCGCTGAACACCGGGGAGCTGTTTTTT.

The chain couples TRBV11-2 to TRBJ1-2, with TRBD1 identical over 9 bases. J lost 5 bases, V lost 4 bases, and 8 bases had no gene match. Germline V CDR1 and CDR2: SGHAT, FQNNGV. The CDR3 spans 15 residues. In DNA form, the CDR3 reads TGTGCCAGCAGCTGGGGGGACAGGGTGATATATGGCTACACCTTC. Its protein is CASSWGDRVIYGYTF.

This clonotype was observed a handful of times. The chain couples TRBV9 to TRBJ1-3; 7 bases are a match to TRBD1. V lost 2 bases to trimming and J lost 5 bases; unmatched junction nucleotides: 4. There are 14 residues in the CDR3. Germline CDR1 and CDR2: SGDLS and YYNGEE. CDR3 sequence reads: CASSVGTARNTIYF. DNA for the CDR3: TGTGCCAGCAGCGTCGGGACAGCAAGAAACACCATATATTTT.

A few counts support this clonotype. V is TRBV6-5 and J is TRBJ2-7; 9 bases map to TRBD1. The ends lost 6 bases at V and 2 bases at J; junction bases unmatched: 8. CDR3 length: 15 residues. Per the germline V gene, CDR1 is MNHEY and CDR2 is SVGAGI. DNA for the CDR3: TGTGCCAGCAGGATAGTAAGACAGGGGGCCTACGAGCAGTACTTC. This translates into CASRIVRQGAYEQYF.

CDR3 region: CASRREGGTEAFF. The CDR3 DNA reads as TGTGCCAGCAGGCGGGAGGGCGGCACTGAAGCTTTCTTT. The chain carries TRBV6-2 or TRBV6-3 and TRBJ1-1; no definite D call. The CDR3 is made up of 13 amino acids. Trimming removed 6 bases from V and 4 bases from J, with 12 bases in between. Germline values: CDR1 MNHEY, CDR2 SVGEGT.

This clonotype has just a few counts. The V gene is TRBV18, the J gene TRBJ2-2; D gene unclear. There are 16 residues in the CDR3. Germline values: CDR1 KGHSH, CDR2 LQKENI. Trimming pared 0 bases from V and 1 base from J, leaving 9 bases between. CDR3 amino acids: CASSPPTTWNTGELFF. The CDR3 bases are TGTGCCAGCTCACCACCTACGACTTGGAACACCGGGGAGCTGTTTTTT.

V is TRBV7-6 and J is TRBJ2-7, with D possibly matching TRBD1 (6 bases). Germline V gene sequence: CDR1 SGHVS, CDR2 FNYEAQ. Trimming took 6 bases from V and 3 from J, leaving 15 bases between them. The length of the CDR3 is 14 residues. The DNA for the CDR3 is TGTGCCAGCAGTGCCCCCGGACAGCTCTACGAGCAGTACTTC. This encodes CASSAPGQLYEQYF.

A few counts support this clonotype. This chain links TRBV15 with TRBJ2-7; 10 bases match TRBD1. From germline, CDR1 is LNHNV and CDR2 YYDKDF (reference sequence). V gave up 5 bases and J gave up 5 bases; unmatched junction bases: 9. The CDR3 runs to 15 residues. CDR3 sequence: CATSAPGTGVNEQYF. The CDR3 region has the DNA TGTGCCACCAGCGCACCCGGGACAGGGGTTAACGAGCAGTACTTC. The full variable domain, completed using reference TRBV15 and TRBJ2-7, is DAMVIQNPRYQVTQFGKPVTLSCSQTLNHNVMYWYQQKSSQAPKLLFHYYDKDFNNEADTPDNFQSRRPNTSFCFLDIRSPGLGDTAMYLCATSAPGTGVNEQYFGPGTRLTVT.

This rearrangement joins TRBV4-2 to TRBJ2-3, with D unclear. Germline assignment: CDR1 LGHNA and CDR2 YNFKEQ. Trimming took 0 bases from V and 6 from J, leaving 4 bases between them. CDR3 length: 12 amino acids. The CDR3 is CASSQDMDTQYF. CDR3 nucleotide sequence: TGTGCCAGCAGCCAAGATATGGATACGCAGTATTTT.

This clonotype has a count of ten or more. This rearrangement joins TRBV3-1 to TRBJ2-1, with D possibly TRBD2 on 6 matching bases. The CDR3 loop spans 13 amino acids. Looked up from germline, CDR1 is LGHDT and CDR2 is YNNKEL (reference sequence). V lost 3 bases and J 10 bases, leaving 13 bases between the germline ends. The CDR3 is CASSQVPGVEQFF. DNA for the CDR3: TGTGCCAGCAGCCAGGTCCCGGGGGTGGAGCAGTTCTTC.

The rearrangement links TRBV20-1 to TRBJ2-1, with 15 bases lining up with TRBD2. Germline-derived CDR1 and CDR2 are DFQATT and SNEGSKA (reference sequence). V lost 6 bases and J lost 4; bases outside the gene matches: 10. This CDR3 is 17 amino acids long. CDR3 coding DNA: TGCAGTGCCGAAGGGACTAGCGGGGGGTCGGGTTACAATGAGCAGTTCTTC. This translates into CSAEGTSGGSGYNEQFF.

This clonotype has a single count. The V call is TRBV7-9, the J call TRBJ2-7; no reliable D call. Deletions cut 0 bases from V and 4 bases from J, with 10 bases between. From germline, CDR1 is SEHNR and CDR2 FQNEAQ (reference sequence). The CDR3 is 14 amino acids. The CDR3 sequence is CASSLALVRYEQYF. The CDR3 coding sequence is TGTGCCAGCAGCTTAGCGCTTGTCCGATACGAGCAGTACTTC.

This clonotype was picked up a small number of times. V is TRBV12-3 or TRBV12-4 and J is TRBJ1-2; 8 bases match TRBD1. With V trimmed by 5 bases and J by 4 bases, 9 bases remained unmatched. CDR3 size: 15 residues. The CDR3: CASSLSSTGAYGYTF. The CDR3 DNA follows: TGTGCCAGCAGTCTATCCTCGACAGGGGCCTATGGCTACACCTTC.

The chain links TRBV9 to TRBJ2-1, with no clear D. Trimming shortened V by 0 bases and J by 3 bases, and 4 bases separated the two germline ends. The V gene's germline CDR1 is SGDLS and CDR2 YYNGEE. This CDR3 has 13 residues. The CDR3 DNA is TGTGCCAGCAGCGTAGCATACTACAATGAGCAGTTCTTC. It codes for CASSVAYYNEQFF.